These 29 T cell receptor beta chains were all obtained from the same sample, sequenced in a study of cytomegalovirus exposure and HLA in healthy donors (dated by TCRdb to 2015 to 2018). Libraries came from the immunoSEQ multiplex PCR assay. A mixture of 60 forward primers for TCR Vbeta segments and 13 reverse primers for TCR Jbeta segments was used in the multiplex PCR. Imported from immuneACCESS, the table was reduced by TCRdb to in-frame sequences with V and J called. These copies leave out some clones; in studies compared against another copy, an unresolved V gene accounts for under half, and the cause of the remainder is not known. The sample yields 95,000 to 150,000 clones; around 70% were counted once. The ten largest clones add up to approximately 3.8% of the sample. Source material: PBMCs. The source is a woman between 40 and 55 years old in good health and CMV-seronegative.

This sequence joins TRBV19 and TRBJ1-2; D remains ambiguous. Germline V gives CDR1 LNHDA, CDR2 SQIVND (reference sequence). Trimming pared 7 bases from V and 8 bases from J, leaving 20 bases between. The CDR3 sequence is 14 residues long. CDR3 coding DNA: TGTGCCAGTATTTCGGCTATGTATGCGGGAGGCTACACCTTC. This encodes CASISAMYAGGYTF.

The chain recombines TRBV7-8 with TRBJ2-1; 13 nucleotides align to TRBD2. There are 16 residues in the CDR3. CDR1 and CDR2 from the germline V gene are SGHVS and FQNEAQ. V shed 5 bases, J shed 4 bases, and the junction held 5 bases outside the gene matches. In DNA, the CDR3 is TGTGCCAGCAGCCTAACGACTAGCGGGGGGTACAATGAGCAGTTCTTC. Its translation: CASSLTTSGGYNEQFF.

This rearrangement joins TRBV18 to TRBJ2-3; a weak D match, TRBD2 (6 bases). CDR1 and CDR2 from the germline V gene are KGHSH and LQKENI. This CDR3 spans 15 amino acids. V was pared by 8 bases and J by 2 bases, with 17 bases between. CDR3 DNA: TGTGCCAGCCCCTCAGTAGGGAGGCACACAGATACGCAGTATTTT. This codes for CASPSVGRHTDTQYF.

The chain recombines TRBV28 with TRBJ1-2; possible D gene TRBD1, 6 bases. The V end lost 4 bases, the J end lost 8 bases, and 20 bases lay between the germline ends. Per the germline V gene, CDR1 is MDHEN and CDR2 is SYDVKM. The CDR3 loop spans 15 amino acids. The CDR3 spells CASSSISGVFRGYTF. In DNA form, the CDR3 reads TGTGCCAGCAGTTCCATATCAGGGGTTTTTAGAGGCTACACCTTC.

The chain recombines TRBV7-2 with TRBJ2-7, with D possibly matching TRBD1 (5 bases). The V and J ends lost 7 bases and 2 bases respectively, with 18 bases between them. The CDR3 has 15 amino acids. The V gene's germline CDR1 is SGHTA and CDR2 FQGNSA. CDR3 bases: TGTGCCAGCAAAGCCCAGACAGTGGGCACCTACGAGCAGTACTTC. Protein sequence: CASKAQTVGTYEQYF.

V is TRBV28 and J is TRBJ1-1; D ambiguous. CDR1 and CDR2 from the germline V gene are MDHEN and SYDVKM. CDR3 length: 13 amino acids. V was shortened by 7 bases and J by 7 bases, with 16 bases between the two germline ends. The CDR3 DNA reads TGTGCCAGCACCCTGCCCACGGGAATTGAAGCTTTCTTT. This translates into CASTLPTGIEAFF.

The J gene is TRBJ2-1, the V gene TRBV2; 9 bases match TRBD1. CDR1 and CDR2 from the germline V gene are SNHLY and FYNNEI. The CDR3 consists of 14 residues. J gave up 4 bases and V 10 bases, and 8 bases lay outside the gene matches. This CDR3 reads CATKDRGDYNEQFF. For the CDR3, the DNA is TGTGCCACCAAAGACAGGGGGGATTACAATGAGCAGTTCTTC.

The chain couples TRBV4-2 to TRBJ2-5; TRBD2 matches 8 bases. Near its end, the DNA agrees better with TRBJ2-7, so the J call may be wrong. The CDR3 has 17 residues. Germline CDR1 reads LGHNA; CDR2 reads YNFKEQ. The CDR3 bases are TGTGCCAGCAGCCAAGTAGGGGCGGGGGGCCCAGCCTACGAGCAGTACTTC. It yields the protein CASSQVGAGGPAYEQYF.

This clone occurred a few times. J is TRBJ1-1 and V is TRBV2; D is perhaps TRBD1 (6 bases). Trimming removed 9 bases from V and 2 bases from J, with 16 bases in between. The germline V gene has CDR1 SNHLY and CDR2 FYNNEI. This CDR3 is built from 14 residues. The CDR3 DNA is TGTGCCAGTAAAAGGGGGACGCCAAACACTGAAGCTTTCTTT. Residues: CASKRGTPNTEAFF.

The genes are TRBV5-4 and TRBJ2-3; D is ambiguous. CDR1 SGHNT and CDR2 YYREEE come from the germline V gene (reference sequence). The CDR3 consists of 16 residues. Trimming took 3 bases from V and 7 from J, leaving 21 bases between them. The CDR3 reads CASSWVVPRRRNTQYF. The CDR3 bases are TGTGCCAGCAGCTGGGTGGTCCCGAGGCGGCGAAATACGCAGTATTTT.

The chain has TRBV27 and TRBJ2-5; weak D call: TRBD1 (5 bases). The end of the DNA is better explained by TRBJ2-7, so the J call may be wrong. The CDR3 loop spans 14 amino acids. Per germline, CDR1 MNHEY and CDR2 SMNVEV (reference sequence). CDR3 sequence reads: CASSFGQTTYEQYF. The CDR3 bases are TGTGCCAGCAGTTTCGGACAAACCACCTACGAGCAGTACTTC.

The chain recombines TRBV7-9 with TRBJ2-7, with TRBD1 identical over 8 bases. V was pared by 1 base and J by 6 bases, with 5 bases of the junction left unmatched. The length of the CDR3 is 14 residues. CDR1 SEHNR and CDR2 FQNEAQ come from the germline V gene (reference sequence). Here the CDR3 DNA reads TGTGCCAGCAGCTTAGTGCAGGGGGCGATCGAGCAGTACTTC. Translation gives CASSLVQGAIEQYF.

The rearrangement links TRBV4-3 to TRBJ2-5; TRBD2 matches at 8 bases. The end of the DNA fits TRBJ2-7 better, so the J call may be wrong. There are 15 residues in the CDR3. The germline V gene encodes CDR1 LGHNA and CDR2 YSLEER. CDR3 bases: TGCGCCAGCAGCCAAGTCGGGGGGGACTCCTACGAGCAGTACTTC. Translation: CASSQVGGDSYEQYF.

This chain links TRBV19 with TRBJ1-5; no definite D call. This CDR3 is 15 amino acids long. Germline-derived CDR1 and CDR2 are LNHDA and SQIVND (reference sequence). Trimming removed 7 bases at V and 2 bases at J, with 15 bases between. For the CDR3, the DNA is TGTGCCAGTATGCCACGGGGTCGTGGCAATCAGCCCCAGCATTTT. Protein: CASMPRGRGNQPQHF.

This chain's CDR3 is CASSSRRSFYEQYF. The DNA of the CDR3 is TGTGCCAGCAGCTCCCGACGGAGTTTCTACGAGCAGTACTTC. The V and J genes are TRBV7-9 and TRBJ2-7; D ambiguous. In germline, CDR1 is SEHNR, CDR2 FQNEAQ (reference sequence). CDR3 length equals 14 residues. V lost 4 bases and J lost 3, with 13 bases in between.

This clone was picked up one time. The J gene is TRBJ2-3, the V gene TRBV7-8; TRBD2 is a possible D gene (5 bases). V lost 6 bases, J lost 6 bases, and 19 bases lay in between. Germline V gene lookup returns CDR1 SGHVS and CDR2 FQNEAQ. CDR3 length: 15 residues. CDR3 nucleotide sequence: TGTGCCAGCAGAAAAGGACGCCGGGATTCGGATACGCAGTATTTT. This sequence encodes CASRKGRRDSDTQYF. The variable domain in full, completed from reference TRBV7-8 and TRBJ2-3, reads GAGVSQSPRYKVAKRGQDVALRCDPISGHVSLFWYQQALGQGPEFLTYFQNEAQLDKSGLPSDRFFAERPEGSVSTLKIQRTQQEDSAVYLCASRKGRRDSDTQYFGPGTRLTVL.

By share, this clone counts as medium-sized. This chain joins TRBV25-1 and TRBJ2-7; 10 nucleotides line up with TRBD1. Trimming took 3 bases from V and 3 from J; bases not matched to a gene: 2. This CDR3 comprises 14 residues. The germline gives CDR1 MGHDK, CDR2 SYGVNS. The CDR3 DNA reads TGTGCCAGCAGTGACCGGACAGGGGGCTACGAGCAGTACTTC. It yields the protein CASSDRTGGYEQYF.

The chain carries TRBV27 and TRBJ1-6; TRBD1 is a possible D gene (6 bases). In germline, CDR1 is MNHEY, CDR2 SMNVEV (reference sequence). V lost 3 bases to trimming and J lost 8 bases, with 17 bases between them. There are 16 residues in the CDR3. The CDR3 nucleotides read TGTGCCAGCAGTTTGTTCCTAGGGGGGGAAGATTCACCCCTCCACTTT. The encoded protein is CASSLFLGGEDSPLHF.

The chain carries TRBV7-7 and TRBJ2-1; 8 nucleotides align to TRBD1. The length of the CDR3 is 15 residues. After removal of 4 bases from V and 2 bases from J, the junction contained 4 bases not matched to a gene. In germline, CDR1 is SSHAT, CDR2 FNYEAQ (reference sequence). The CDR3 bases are TGTGCCAGCAGCTCCGGACAGGGAACCTACAATGAGCAGTTCTTC. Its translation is CASSSGQGTYNEQFF.

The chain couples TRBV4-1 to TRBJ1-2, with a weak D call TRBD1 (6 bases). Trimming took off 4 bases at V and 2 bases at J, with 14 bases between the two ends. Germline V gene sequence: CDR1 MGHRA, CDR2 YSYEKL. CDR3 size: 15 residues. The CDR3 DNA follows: TGCGCCAGCAGCCGGGTTGACCAGGGGAACTATGGCTACACCTTC. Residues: CASSRVDQGNYGYTF.

The CDR3, as DNA: TGTGCCAGTAGTGCGGCGATAGCGGGATCTAACGAGCAGTACTTC. Encoded protein: CASSAAIAGSNEQYF. The V call is TRBV19, the J call TRBJ2-7; 8 positions agree with TRBD2. This CDR3 region has 15 residues. CDR1 is LNHDA and CDR2 is SQIVND in the germline V gene (reference sequence). With V trimmed by 5 bases and J by 5 bases, 11 bases remained unmatched.

The CDR3 nucleotides read TGTGCCAGCAAAGGGACAGCGGGGGATCAGCCCCAGCATTTT. Its protein is CASKGTAGDQPQHF. The V call is TRBV2, the J call TRBJ1-5; 7 bases align to TRBD1. The CDR3 extends over 14 amino acids. Germline loops: CDR1 SNHLY, CDR2 FYNNEI. Trimming took 7 bases from V and 5 from J; bases not matched to a gene: 8.

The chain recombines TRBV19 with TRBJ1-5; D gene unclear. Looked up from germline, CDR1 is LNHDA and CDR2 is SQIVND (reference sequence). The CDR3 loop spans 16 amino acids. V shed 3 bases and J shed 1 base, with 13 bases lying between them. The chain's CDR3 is CASSILQTGSNQPQHF. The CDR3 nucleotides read TGTGCCAGTAGTATTCTCCAGACCGGGAGCAATCAGCCCCAGCATTTT.

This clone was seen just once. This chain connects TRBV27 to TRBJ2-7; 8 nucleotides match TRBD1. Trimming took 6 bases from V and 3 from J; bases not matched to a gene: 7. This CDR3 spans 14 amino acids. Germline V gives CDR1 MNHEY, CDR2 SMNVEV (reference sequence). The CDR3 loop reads CASRAPGQVYEQYF. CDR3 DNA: TGTGCCAGCAGGGCCCCGGGACAGGTCTACGAGCAGTACTTC.

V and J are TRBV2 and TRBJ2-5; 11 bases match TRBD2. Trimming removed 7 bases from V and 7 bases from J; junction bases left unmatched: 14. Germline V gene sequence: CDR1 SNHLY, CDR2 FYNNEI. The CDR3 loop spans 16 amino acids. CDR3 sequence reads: CASKGGLAGGPGTQYF. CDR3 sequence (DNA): TGTGCCAGCAAGGGTGGGCTAGCGGGGGGCCCAGGGACCCAGTACTTC. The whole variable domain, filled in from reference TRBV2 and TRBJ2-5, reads EPEVTQTPSHQVTQMGQEVILRCVPISNHLYFYWYRQILGQKVEFLVSFYNNEISEKSEIFDDQFSVERPDGSNFTLKIRSTKLEDSAMYFCASKGGLAGGPGTQYFGPGTRLLVL.

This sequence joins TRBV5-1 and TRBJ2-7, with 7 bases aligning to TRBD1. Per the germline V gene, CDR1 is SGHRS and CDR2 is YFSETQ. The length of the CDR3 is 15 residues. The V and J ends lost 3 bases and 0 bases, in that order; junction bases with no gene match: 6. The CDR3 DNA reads TGCGCCAGCAGCTCGACAGGGCCTAGCTCCTACGAGCAGTACTTC. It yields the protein CASSSTGPSSYEQYF.

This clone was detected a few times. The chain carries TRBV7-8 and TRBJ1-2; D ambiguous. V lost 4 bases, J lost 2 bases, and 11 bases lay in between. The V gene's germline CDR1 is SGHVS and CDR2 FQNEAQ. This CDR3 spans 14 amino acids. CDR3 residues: CASSSRQSNYGYTF. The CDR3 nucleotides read TGTGCCAGCAGCTCTCGACAAAGCAACTATGGCTACACCTTC. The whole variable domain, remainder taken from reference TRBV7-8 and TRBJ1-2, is GAGVSQSPRYKVAKRGQDVALRCDPISGHVSLFWYQQALGQGPEFLTYFQNEAQLDKSGLPSDRFFAERPEGSVSTLKIQRTQQEDSAVYLCASSSRQSNYGYTFGSGTRLTVV.

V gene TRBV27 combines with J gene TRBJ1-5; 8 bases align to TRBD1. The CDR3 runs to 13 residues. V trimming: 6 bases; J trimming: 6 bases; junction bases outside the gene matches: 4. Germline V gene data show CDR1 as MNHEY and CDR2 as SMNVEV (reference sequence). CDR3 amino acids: CASSLDRVQPQHF. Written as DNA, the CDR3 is TGTGCCAGCAGCCTGGACAGGGTTCAGCCCCAGCATTTT.

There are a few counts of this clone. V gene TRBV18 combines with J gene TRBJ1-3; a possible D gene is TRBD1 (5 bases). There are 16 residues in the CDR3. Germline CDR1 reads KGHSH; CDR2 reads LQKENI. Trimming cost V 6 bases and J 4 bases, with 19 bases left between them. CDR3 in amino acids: CASSPQGSGVGNTIYF. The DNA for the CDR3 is TGTGCCAGCTCCCCTCAGGGATCCGGTGTAGGAAACACCATATATTTT. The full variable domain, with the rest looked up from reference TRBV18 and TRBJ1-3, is NAGVMQNPRHLVRRRGQEARLRCSPMKGHSHVYWYRQLPEEGLKFMVYLQKENIIDESGMPKERFSAEFPKEGPSILRIQQVVRGDSAAYFCASSPQGSGVGNTIYFGEGSWLTVV.